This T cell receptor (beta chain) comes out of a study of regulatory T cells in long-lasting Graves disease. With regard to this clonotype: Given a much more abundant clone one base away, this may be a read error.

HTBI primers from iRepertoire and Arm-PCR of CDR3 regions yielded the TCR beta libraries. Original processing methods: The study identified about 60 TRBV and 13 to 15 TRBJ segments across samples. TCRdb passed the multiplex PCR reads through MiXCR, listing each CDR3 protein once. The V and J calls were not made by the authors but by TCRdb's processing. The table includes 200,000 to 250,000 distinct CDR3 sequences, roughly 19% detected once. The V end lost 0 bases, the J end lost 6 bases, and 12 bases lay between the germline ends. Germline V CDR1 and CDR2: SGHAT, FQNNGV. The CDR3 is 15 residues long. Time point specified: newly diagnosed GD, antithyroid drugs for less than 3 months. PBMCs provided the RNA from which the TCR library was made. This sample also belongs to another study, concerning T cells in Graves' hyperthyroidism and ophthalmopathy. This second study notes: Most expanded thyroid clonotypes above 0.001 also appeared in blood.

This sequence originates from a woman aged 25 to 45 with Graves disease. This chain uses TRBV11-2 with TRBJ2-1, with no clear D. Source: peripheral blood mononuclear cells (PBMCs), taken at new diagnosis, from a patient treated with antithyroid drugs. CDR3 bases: TGTGCCAGCAGCTTAGAGTCCCATTCTGGCAATGAGCAGTTCTTC. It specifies CASSLESHSGNEQFF.